Shown below are 6 T cell receptor beta chains from a single sample sequenced in a study of cytomegalovirus exposure and HLA in healthy donors (dated by TCRdb to the late 2010s). Libraries came from the immunoSEQ multiplex PCR assay. For the multiplex PCR, a mixture combining 60 forward primers for TCR Vbeta segments and 13 reverse primers for TCR Jbeta segments was used. In TCRdb, the immuneACCESS table is reduced to in-frame sequences with V and J assigned. These tables do not hold every clone; where another copy was compared, an unresolved V gene accounts for under half, and the others remain unexplained. For this sample the table gives 210,000 or so clones, of which about 80% were detected only once. Jointly, the top ten make up about 1.8% of the sample. Material: PBMCs. The receptor set was obtained from a man aged 18-30 years in good health and CMV-seronegative.

The chain is built from TRBV2 and TRBJ1-3; no definite D call. CDR3 size: 15 residues. Germline-derived CDR1 and CDR2 are SNHLY and FYNNEI. V gave up 3 bases and J gave up 0 bases, with 9 bases separating them. This chain's CDR3 is CASSDGVYSGNTIYF. For the CDR3, the DNA is TGTGCCAGCAGTGACGGGGTTTACTCTGGAAACACCATATATTTT.

CDR3 sequence (DNA): TGTGCCAGCAGCTTAGGGGGGTATGGCTACACCTTC. It translates to CASSLGGYGYTF. V gene TRBV7-3 combines with J gene TRBJ1-2, with D tentatively TRBD1 (5 bases). CDR1 SGHTA and CDR2 FQGTGA come from the germline V gene. Trimming removed 2 bases from V and 5 bases from J, with 6 bases in between. There are 12 residues in the CDR3.

CDR3 coding DNA: TGTGCTAGTGGTTTGGGTCTCGGGGGACGGGCTGAAGCTTTCTTT. Amino acids: CASGLGLGGRAEAFF. This chain joins TRBV12-5 and TRBJ1-1; TRBD1 is a possible D gene (5 bases). Germline assignment: CDR1 LGHNT and CDR2 FRNRAP. The CDR3 loop spans 15 amino acids. Trimming cost V 1 base and J 6 bases, with 15 bases left between them.

The chain is built from TRBV5-6 and TRBJ2-1, with 10 nucleotides matching TRBD1. The germline V gene encodes CDR1 SGHDT and CDR2 YYEEEE. The ends lost 4 bases at V and 6 bases at J; junction bases unmatched: 10. CDR3 length equals 16 residues. The CDR3 nucleotides read TGTGCCAGCAGCCGGGACAGGGGAAGCCTAATCAATGAGCAGTTCTTC. The encoded protein is CASSRDRGSLINEQFF.

V and J are TRBV27 and TRBJ1-2; TRBD1 matches 7 bases. The V gene end was trimmed by 3 bases and the J gene end by 6 bases; junction bases not matched to a gene: 7. The CDR3 totals 14 residues. Per the germline V gene, CDR1 is MNHEY and CDR2 is SMNVEV (reference sequence). In nucleotides, the CDR3 is TGTGCCAGCAGTTTCTCCCCGACAGGGAATGGCTACACCTTC. Protein sequence: CASSFSPTGNGYTF.

The sample holds a few counts of this clone. The chain recombines TRBV15 with TRBJ1-4; 9 positions agree with TRBD1. CDR1 and CDR2 from the germline V gene are LNHNV and YYDKDF (reference sequence). V gave up 0 bases and J gave up 6 bases; unmatched junction bases: 8. This CDR3 comprises 17 residues. The CDR3 DNA reads TGTGCCACCAGCAGAGATCGGGCCGGGACAGGGCATGAAAAACTGTTTTTT. Translation: CATSRDRAGTGHEKLFF.